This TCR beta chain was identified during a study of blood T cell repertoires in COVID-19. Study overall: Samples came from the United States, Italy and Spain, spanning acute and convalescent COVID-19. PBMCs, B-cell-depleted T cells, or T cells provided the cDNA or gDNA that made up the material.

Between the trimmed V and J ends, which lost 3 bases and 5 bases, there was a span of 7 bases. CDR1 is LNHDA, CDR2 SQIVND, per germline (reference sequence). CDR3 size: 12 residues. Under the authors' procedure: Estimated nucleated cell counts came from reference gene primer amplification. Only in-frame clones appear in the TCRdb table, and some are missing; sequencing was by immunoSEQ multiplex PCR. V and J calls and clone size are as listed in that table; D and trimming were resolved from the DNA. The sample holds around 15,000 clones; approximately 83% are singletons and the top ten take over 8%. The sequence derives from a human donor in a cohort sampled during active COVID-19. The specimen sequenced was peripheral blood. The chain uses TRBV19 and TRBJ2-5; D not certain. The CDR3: CASSIFRETQYF. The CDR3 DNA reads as TGTGCCAGTAGTATTTTCCGGGAGACCCAGTACTTC.